Listed here are 15 T cell receptor beta chains from one sample, sequenced in a study of regulatory T cells in long-lasting Graves disease. The time point was: persistent/refractory GD, antithyroid drugs over 5 years with positive TRAb. Construction of the TCR library relied on RNA isolated from PBMCs. Arm-PCR with iRepertoire HTBI primers amplified the CDR3 regions for these TCR beta libraries. TCRdb reprocessed the multiplex PCR reads with MiXCR, giving one entry per CDR3 protein. Among 300,000 to 400,000 distinct CDR3 sequences listed, roughly a fifth were seen once. Sequenced here: peripheral blood mononuclear cells (PBMCs), sampled when the disease was refractory, from a patient treated with antithyroid drugs. The receptors stem from a female donor with Graves disease.

This clonotype was observed many times. This chain uses TRBV3-1 with TRBJ2-5, with TRBD2 matching over 7 bases. J lost 5 bases, V lost 8 bases, and 11 bases had no gene match. Germline-derived CDR1 and CDR2 are LGHDT and YNNKEL (reference sequence). This CDR3 is 14 amino acids long. The CDR3 DNA reads TGTGCCAGCGACCGGTGGGGAGGGAGGGAGACCCAGTACTTC. Its translation is CASDRWGGRETQYF.

Ten or more counts support this clonotype. The chain employs TRBV11-1 and TRBJ1-2, with TRBD1 matching 7 bases. Germline CDR1 and CDR2: SGHAT and FQDESV (reference sequence). There are 14 residues in the CDR3. V was pared by 4 bases and J by 4 bases, with 6 bases of the junction left unmatched. The chain's CDR3 is CASSSRQGGYGYTF. The CDR3 bases are TGTGCCAGCAGCTCCCGACAGGGCGGCTATGGCTACACCTTC.

The gene calls are TRBV19 and TRBJ1-1; the match to TRBD1 covers 7 bases. The CDR3 has 12 residues. V shed 9 bases and J 5 bases; nucleotides not matched to a gene: 6. Germline CDR1 LNHDA, CDR2 SQIVND (reference sequence). The CDR3 sequence is CASTGESTEAFF. CDR3 sequence (DNA): TGTGCCAGCACAGGGGAGAGTACTGAAGCTTTCTTT. Based on the CDR3 plus reference TRBV19 and TRBJ1-1, the full variable domain is DGGITQSPKYLFRKEGQNVTLSCEQNLNHDAMYWYRQDPGQGLRLIYYSQIVNDFQKGDIAEGYSVSREKKESFPLTVTSAQKNPTAFYLCASTGESTEAFFGQGTRLTVV.

In this sample, this clonotype turned up once. The chain combines TRBV6-1 with TRBJ1-1; D is perhaps TRBD1 (6 bases). V was shortened by 7 bases and J by 5 bases, with 14 bases between the two germline ends. The germline V gene has CDR1 MNHNS and CDR2 SASEGT. CDR3 size: 13 residues. The CDR3: CASKGGLSTEAFF. As DNA, the CDR3 is TGTGCCAGCAAGGGGGGACTTTCGACTGAAGCTTTCTTT.

This clonotype was detected ten times or more. The chain carries TRBV7-8 and TRBJ2-5, with D maybe TRBD2 (6 bases). Germline CDR1 is SGHVS and CDR2 is FQNEAQ. The CDR3 runs 17 residues. Deletions cut 5 bases from V and 4 bases from J, with 23 bases between. CDR3: CASSPSRDYTSRETQYF. Here the CDR3 DNA reads TGTGCCAGCAGCCCGTCGCGGGATTACACGAGCCGAGAGACCCAGTACTTC.

This chain links TRBV20-1 with TRBJ1-5; the match to TRBD1 covers 9 bases. This CDR3 has 15 amino acids. The junction had 6 bases not matched to a gene; V was cut back by 4 bases and J by 2 bases. Germline V gene lookup returns CDR1 DFQATT and CDR2 SNEGSKA (reference sequence). CDR3 DNA: TGCAGTGCTACACAGGGGGCGAACGGCAATCAGCCCCAGCATTTT. It codes for CSATQGANGNQPQHF.

This chain links TRBV7-2 with TRBJ1-2; 7 bases agree with TRBD1. The length of the CDR3 is 14 residues. V lost 3 bases, J lost 3 bases, and 4 bases stayed unmatched. Germline V lookup: CDR1 SGHTA, CDR2 FQGNSA. The CDR3 sequence: CASSFDQGDYGYTF. CDR3 sequence (DNA): TGTGCCAGCAGCTTCGACCAGGGGGACTATGGCTACACCTTC.

This clonotype was recorded at least ten times. This chain joins TRBV3-1 and TRBJ1-4, with no clear D. Germline V CDR1 and CDR2: LGHDT, YNNKEL (reference sequence). The CDR3 loop spans 15 amino acids. V was pared by 0 bases and J by 3 bases, with 8 bases between. CDR3 in DNA: TGTGCCAGCAGCCAAGATGCAGGAGCTAATGAAAAACTGTTTTTT. Protein: CASSQDAGANEKLFF.

This clonotype turned up a few times. The J gene is TRBJ2-2, the V gene TRBV10-2; D possibly matches TRBD1 or TRBD2 (6 bases each). The CDR3 has 13 residues. CDR1 is WSHSY, CDR2 SAAADI, per germline. V gave up 10 bases and J gave up 9 bases, with 18 bases separating them. The CDR3 nucleotides are TGCGCCACCTGGACTGGGGGGCCCTGGGAGCTGTTTTTT. Residues: CATWTGGPWELFF.

The rearrangement joins TRBV19 to TRBJ1-5; TRBD1 might be the D (6 bases). CDR1 and CDR2 from the germline V gene are LNHDA and SQIVND (reference sequence). This CDR3 region has 17 residues. V was pared by 5 bases and J by 0 bases, with 17 bases between. The CDR3 DNA sequence: TGTGCCAGTAGTCCCTACCGGGACACCTATAGCAATCAGCCCCAGCATTTT. It specifies CASSPYRDTYSNQPQHF.

The chain couples TRBV6-1 to TRBJ1-5; the D is unclear. Trimming stripped 11 bases from V and 5 bases from J, with 25 bases between. The CDR3 contains 16 residues. Germline lookup yields CDR1 MNHNS and CDR2 SASEGT. In DNA form, the CDR3 reads TGTGCCCCACCCCATGGTCGGGTACCCCCCCATCAGCCCCAGCATTTT. Translation gives CAPPHGRVPPHQPQHF.

The chain carries TRBV27 and TRBJ2-7; TRBD1 might be the D (5 bases). Trimming removed 2 bases from V and 5 bases from J, with 10 bases in between. The CDR3 consists of 13 residues. CDR1 and CDR2 (germline): MNHEY, SMNVEV (reference sequence). The CDR3 spells CASSLLPGHEQYF. Here the CDR3 DNA reads TGTGCCAGCAGTTTACTCCCAGGGCACGAGCAGTACTTC.

This clonotype occurred a few times. V usage is TRBV7-6 and J usage is TRBJ1-1, with a possible D match to TRBD1 (6 bases). Between the trimmed V and J ends, which lost 7 bases and 3 bases, there was a span of 15 bases. The CDR3 totals 14 residues. From germline, CDR1 is SGHVS and CDR2 FNYEAQ. CDR3 residues: CASTLGGWDTEAFF. CDR3 nucleotide sequence: TGTGCCAGCACTTTGGGGGGCTGGGACACTGAAGCTTTCTTT.

The chain carries TRBV20-1 and TRBJ2-1; 8 bases agree with TRBD2. The CDR3 spans 15 residues. Germline trimming cut 6 bases from V and 6 bases from J; bases unmatched to any gene: 13. Germline V gene data show CDR1 as DFQATT and CDR2 as SNEGSKA (reference sequence). The CDR3 reads CSALGGLAGPNEQFF. CDR3 nucleotide sequence: TGCAGTGCCCTAGGAGGGCTAGCGGGCCCCAATGAGCAGTTCTTC.

As to this clonotype: Just one base apart from a much larger clone, this may be a read error. The J gene is TRBJ2-7, the V gene TRBV2; TRBD2 is a possible D gene (6 bases). This CDR3 is built from 10 residues. Germline V gene data show CDR1 as SNHLY and CDR2 as FYNNEI. The CDR3 DNA reads as TGTGCCAGCCGGGAGTACGGGCAGTACTTC. Translation gives CASREYGQYF.